These T cell receptor beta chains were read from a single sample in a study of cytomegalovirus exposure and HLA in healthy donors. TCRdb's table, derived via immunoSEQ multiplex PCR, lists solely in-frame clones and lacks some. There are 80,000 or so clones in the sample; under 80% occur only once, and 12% lies in the top ten. Input material: PBMCs. The receptors derive from a male donor in good health and CMV-seropositive. CDR3s include the opening cysteine and the closing phenylalanine or tryptophan. The D gene is left open where the match is weak. Size tells how often a clone was seen (once, few, many) or the class of an expanded clone, and some rows leave it out.

TRBD2	TRBV5-1	TRBJ2-7	NA	CASSNGLAGGYEQYF	TGCGCCAGCAGCAACGGACTAGCGGGAGGTTACGAGCAGTACTTC
TRBD1	TRBV7-9	TRBJ1-3	NA	CASSMTGDREGNTIYF	TGTGCCAGCAGTATGACAGGGGATCGAGAGGGAAACACCATATATTTT
TRBD1	TRBV18	TRBJ1-2	NA	CASSPQDRVPSNYGYTF	TGTGCCAGCTCACCACAGGACAGGGTGCCCTCTAACTATGGCTACACCTTC
NA	TRBV4-3	TRBJ1-1	NA	CASSQDTVGTEAFF	TGCGCCAGCAGCCAAGATACGGTCGGGACTGAAGCTTTCTTT
TRBD1	TRBV2	TRBJ2-1	NA	CASSPGTGGYNEQFF	TGTGCCAGCAGTCCCGGGACAGGGGGCTACAATGAGCAGTTCTTC
NA	TRBV5-5	TRBJ2-5	NA	CASSLSYSRVTQYF	TGTGCCAGCAGCTTGTCTTATTCAAGAGTTACCCAGTACTTC
NA	TRBV18	TRBJ2-2	NA	CASSPPMGSYTGELFF	TGTGCCAGCTCACCACCAATGGGCTCGTACACCGGGGAGCTGTTTTTT
TRBD2	TRBV7-9	TRBJ2-1	NA	CASSISGGGSNEQFF	TGTGCCAGCAGCATCAGCGGGGGGGGCTCCAATGAGCAGTTCTTC
TRBD1	TRBV5-8	TRBJ1-2	NA	CASKTPGQGPYGYTF	TGTGCCAGCAAGACCCCGGGACAGGGACCCTATGGCTACACCTTC
TRBD1	TRBV7-6	TRBJ1-2	NA	CASSGLTGEANYGYTF	TGTGCCAGCAGCGGGTTGACAGGGGAAGCTAACTATGGCTACACCTTC
NA	TRBV9	TRBJ2-7	NA	CASSVSISSYEQYF	TGTGCCAGCAGCGTATCTATAAGCTCCTACGAGCAGTACTTC
NA	TRBV30	TRBJ2-2	NA	CAWSVTASSRVGELFF	TGTGCCTGGAGTGTAACGGCATCTAGTCGTGTCGGGGAGCTGTTTTTT
TRBD2	TRBV19	TRBJ2-1	NA	CASSIGLGLAGNNEQFF	TGTGCCAGTAGTATAGGGTTGGGACTAGCGGGAAACAATGAGCAGTTCTTC
TRBD1	TRBV29-1	TRBJ1-2	NA	CSVGQGAEGYTF	TGCAGCGTAGGACAGGGGGCGGAAGGCTACACCTTC
NA	TRBV7-9	TRBJ2-3	NA	CASSLQAGLTDTQYF	TGTGCCAGCAGCTTACAGGCGGGCCTGACAGATACGCAGTATTTT
TRBD1	TRBV6-1	TRBJ2-7	NA	CASSVQTGTGSLEQYF	TGTGCCAGCAGTGTACAGACCGGGACAGGGTCTCTCGAGCAGTACTTC
TRBD1	TRBV19	TRBJ2-4	NA	CASSPIDRGRGNIQYF	TGTGCCAGTAGTCCTATCGACAGGGGACGGGGAAACATTCAGTACTTC
NA	TRBV6-5	TRBJ2-7	NA	CASSPGQSYEQYF	TGTGCCAGCAGCCCCGGACAGTCCTACGAGCAGTACTTC
NA	TRBV18	TRBJ2-7	NA	CASSRDTGYEQYF	TGTGCCAGCTCACGTGACACAGGGTACGAGCAGTACTTC
TRBD2	TRBV15	TRBJ2-1	NA	CATSLQREGYNEQFF	TGTGCCACCAGTCTACAGCGGGAGGGTTACAATGAGCAGTTCTTC
TRBD1	TRBV18	TRBJ1-5	NA	CASSLGTGSYQPQHF	TGTGCCAGCTCACTGGGGACAGGGTCTTATCAGCCCCAGCATTTT
NA	TRBV29-1	TRBJ2-3	NA	CSVALTLKPTQYF	TGCAGCGTTGCACTTACACTAAAGCCTACGCAGTATTTT
TRBD1	TRBV28	TRBJ2-5	NA	CASSGQGSLKTQYF	TGTGCCAGCAGCGGACAGGGATCGTTGAAGACCCAGTACTTC
NA	TRBV6-1	TRBJ2-7	NA	CASSEVKQYF	TGTGCCAGCAGTGAAGTTAAGCAGTACTTC
TRBD2	TRBV14	TRBJ2-7	NA	CASSHISGGAYEQYF	TGTGCCAGCAGCCACATTAGCGGGGGGGCCTACGAGCAGTACTTC
NA	TRBV7-9	TRBJ1-2	NA	CASRALLDYGYTF	TGTGCCAGCAGGGCACTATTGGACTATGGCTACACCTTC
NA	TRBV30	TRBJ2-1	few	CAWSRDYNEQFF	TGTGCCTGGAGCCGAGACTACAATGAGCAGTTCTTC
NA	TRBV30	TRBJ1-3	few	CAWSGQKSGNTIYF	TGTGCCTGGAGTGGGCAAAAATCTGGAAACACCATATATTTT
NA	TRBV7-6	TRBJ2-7	NA	CASSYPGQGSYEQYF	TGTGCCAGCAGCTATCCGGGACAAGGCTCCTACGAGCAGTACTTC
NA	TRBV27	TRBJ1-1	NA	CASSFGRGTTEAFF	TGTGCCAGCAGTTTCGGCAGGGGTACGACTGAAGCTTTCTTT
TRBD2	TRBV4-1	TRBJ2-2	NA	CASSQEGVAGGTGELFF	TGCGCCAGCAGCCAAGAGGGAGTAGCGGGAGGCACCGGGGAGCTGTTTTTT
NA	TRBV29-1	TRBJ2-1	NA	CSAAGYNEQFF	TGCAGCGCAGCAGGATACAATGAGCAGTTCTTC
TRBD1	TRBV27	TRBJ2-7	NA	CASSLKQGAVHEQYF	TGTGCCAGCAGTTTAAAGCAGGGGGCAGTTCACGAGCAGTACTTC
TRBD2	TRBV6-6	TRBJ2-2	few	CASSSGTSDTGELFF	TGTGCCAGCAGTTCCGGGACTAGCGACACCGGGGAGCTGTTTTTT
TRBD1	TRBV19	TRBJ2-1	once	CASSRDRGDYNEQFF	TGTGCCAGTAGTAGGGACAGGGGGGACTACAATGAGCAGTTCTTC
TRBD2	TRBV9	TRBJ2-5	NA	CASSPGGVGRETQYF	TGTGCCAGCAGCCCGGGAGGCGTTGGAAGGGAGACCCAGTACTTC
NA	TRBV7-2	TRBJ2-1	NA	CASSLGWGTYNEQFF	TGTGCCAGCAGCTTAGGATGGGGCACATACAATGAGCAGTTCTTC
NA	TRBV15	TRBJ2-2	few	CATSRDRVEAGELFF	TGTGCCACCAGCAGAGATCGTGTCGAGGCCGGGGAGCTGTTTTTT
TRBD1	TRBV19	TRBJ1-4	NA	CASRDRGRQEKLFF	TGTGCCAGTAGGGACAGGGGGCGCCAGGAAAAACTGTTTTTT